The 23 T cell receptor beta chains below all came from one sample that was sequenced in a study of blood T cell repertoires in COVID-19. The data were produced by immunoSEQ multiplex PCR, yet TCRdb's version contains in-frame clones alone and is incomplete. The top ten clones hold roughly 3.9% of a sample with around 60,000 clones, over 75% of them seen once. Sequenced material: peripheral blood. These receptors all come from a man aged 45-60 years with active COVID-19.

This clone was counted only a few times. This chain connects TRBV18 to TRBJ1-5, with 7 bases that match TRBD1. This CDR3 contains 13 residues. V gave up 6 bases and J gave up 4 bases; unmatched junction bases: 3. The germline V gene encodes CDR1 KGHSH and CDR2 LQKENI. CDR3 loop: CASSPGQNQPQHF. CDR3 coding DNA: TGTGCCAGCTCGCCGGGACAGAATCAGCCCCAGCATTTT.

The V gene is TRBV6-1, the J gene TRBJ1-5; D is unclear. CDR1 MNHNS and CDR2 SASEGT come from the germline V gene. V gave up 0 bases and J gave up 2 bases, with 5 bases separating them. There are 14 residues in the CDR3. The CDR3 region has the DNA TGTGCCAGCAGTGAAGCGACTCGCAATCAGCCCCAGCATTTT. This encodes CASSEATRNQPQHF.

The chain uses TRBV7-9 and TRBJ2-7; possible D gene TRBD1, 5 bases. CDR1 SEHNR and CDR2 FQNEAQ come from the germline V gene (reference sequence). With 4 bases removed from V and 3 bases from J, the gap between germline ends came to 10 bases. The CDR3 spans 13 residues. CDR3 amino acids: CASSSTENYEQYF. CDR3 coding DNA: TGTGCCAGCAGCTCGACAGAAAACTACGAGCAGTACTTC.

The chain is built from TRBV13 and TRBJ2-1, with D perhaps matching TRBD2 (7 bases). The CDR3 consists of 17 residues. V was trimmed by 6 bases and J by 10 bases, leaving 28 bases between them. Germline-derived CDR1 and CDR2 are PRHDT and FYEKMQ (reference sequence). This chain's CDR3 is CASSIALYPGGSREQFF. In nucleotides, the CDR3 is TGTGCCAGCAGTATAGCATTATATCCGGGGGGCAGTAGGGAGCAGTTCTTC.

This sequence joins TRBV25-1 and TRBJ1-4, with a weak D call TRBD1 (5 bases). The V end was cut by 3 bases, the J end by 8 bases, with 13 bases between. Germline V lookup: CDR1 MGHDK, CDR2 SYGVNS. The CDR3 length is 14 residues. CDR3 in amino acids: CASSDQGGGEKLFF. In DNA form, the CDR3 reads TGTGCCAGCAGTGACCAGGGCGGAGGGGAAAAACTGTTTTTT.

V is TRBV5-6 and J is TRBJ1-2; 8 bases align to TRBD1. CDR1 is SGHDT and CDR2 is YYEEEE in the germline V gene. The CDR3 contains 15 residues. J gave up 3 bases and V 3 bases, and 7 bases lay outside the gene matches. The CDR3 spells CASSYSAGGDYGYTF. The CDR3 DNA reads TGTGCCAGCAGCTATTCGGCAGGGGGCGACTATGGCTACACCTTC.

V usage is TRBV9 and J usage is TRBJ1-3; 9 bases fit TRBD1. The CDR3 is made up of 17 amino acids. From germline, CDR1 is SGDLS and CDR2 YYNGEE. V lost 4 bases, J lost 3 bases, and 11 bases stayed unmatched. For the CDR3, the DNA is TGTGCCAGCAGCCCCGATTCCGGGACAGGGTTTGGAAACACCATATATTTT. Protein sequence: CASSPDSGTGFGNTIYF.

V is TRBV6-5 and J is TRBJ2-2; D is ambiguous. CDR3 length equals 13 residues. The V gene's germline CDR1 is MNHEY and CDR2 SVGAGI. V was clipped by 9 bases and J by 5 bases, with 13 bases between them. CDR3 coding DNA: TGTGCCAGTCGCCGGGTCCGGACCGGGGAGCTGTTTTTT. Protein sequence: CASRRVRTGELFF.

J is TRBJ1-4 and V is TRBV4-2; D is uncertain. V was cut by 3 bases and J by 4 bases, with 9 bases left in between. This CDR3 is built from 14 residues. From germline, CDR1 is LGHNA and CDR2 YNFKEQ. The CDR3 is CASSQEGLNEKLFF. The CDR3 nucleotides are TGTGCCAGCAGCCAGGAGGGTCTTAATGAAAAACTGTTTTTT.

This clone was counted between two and nine times. This chain connects TRBV30 to TRBJ1-5, with 7 bases identical to TRBD1. Germline values: CDR1 GTSNPN, CDR2 SVGIG (reference sequence). After removal of 2 bases from V and 2 bases from J, the junction contained 6 bases not matched to a gene. The CDR3 runs to 15 residues. CDR3 loop: CAWSLPGTGNQPQHF. In DNA form, the CDR3 reads TGTGCCTGGAGTCTCCCCGGGACAGGCAATCAGCCCCAGCATTTT.

This chain connects TRBV27 to TRBJ1-2, with D possibly being TRBD1 (6 bases). Trimming shortened V by 8 bases and J by 7 bases, and 17 bases separated the two germline ends. CDR3 length: 13 amino acids. The germline CDR1 and CDR2 sequences are MNHEY and SMNVEV (reference sequence). In nucleotides, the CDR3 is TGTGCCAGCCTAGTCCGGGGAGGGGGTGGCTACACCTTC. It translates to CASLVRGGGGYTF.

V is TRBV6-6 and J is TRBJ1-2, with D maybe TRBD1 (5 bases). Deletions cut 0 bases from V and 5 bases from J, with 10 bases between. This CDR3 has 14 amino acids. In germline, CDR1 is MNHNY, CDR2 SVGAGI (reference sequence). The CDR3 here is CASSYSSEGYGYTF. The CDR3 DNA reads TGTGCCAGCAGTTACTCCTCGGAGGGGTATGGCTACACCTTC.

This clone appeared a single time. The rearrangement links TRBV7-4 to TRBJ2-7; D is unresolved. V was trimmed by 1 base and J by 3 bases, leaving 13 bases between them. This CDR3 has 15 amino acids. Germline assignment: CDR1 SGHVT and CDR2 SQSDAQ. The CDR3 loop reads CASSLEVGRNYEQYF. CDR3 coding DNA: TGTGCCAGCAGCTTAGAGGTGGGCAGAAACTACGAGCAGTACTTC. Supplemented by reference TRBV7-4 and TRBJ2-7, the full variable domain reads GAGVSQSPRYKVAKRGRDVALRCDSISGHVTLYWYRQTLGQGSEVLTYSQSDAQRDKSGRPSGRFSAERPERSVSTLKIQRTEQGDSAVYLCASSLEVGRNYEQYFGPGTRLTVT.

V and J are TRBV4-2 and TRBJ1-5; D gene uncertain. CDR3 length equals 17 residues. Trimming shortened V by 1 base and J by 0 bases, and 13 bases separated the two germline ends. Germline lookup yields CDR1 LGHNA and CDR2 YNFKEQ. DNA for the CDR3: TGTGCCAGCAGCCAAGTTTGGCGGGGAAATAGCAATCAGCCCCAGCATTTT. Translated, it gives CASSQVWRGNSNQPQHF.

This chain connects TRBV6-6 to TRBJ2-2, with 7 bases fitting TRBD1. V gave up 5 bases and J gave up 5 bases; unmatched junction bases: 17. The CDR3 is made up of 18 amino acids. Germline-derived CDR1 and CDR2 are MNHNY and SVGAGI (reference sequence). CDR3 amino acids: CASSHNPTGSLFTGELFF. As DNA, the CDR3 is TGTGCCAGCAGTCACAACCCGACAGGGTCATTGTTTACCGGGGAGCTGTTTTTT.

V and J are TRBV2 and TRBJ1-6; D call uncertain. Germline loops: CDR1 SNHLY, CDR2 FYNNEI. The CDR3 extends over 13 amino acids. V was shortened by 9 bases and J by 0 bases, with 6 bases between the two germline ends. The CDR3 reads CASDSSYNSPLHF. In DNA form, the CDR3 reads TGTGCCAGTGACTCCTCCTATAATTCACCCCTCCACTTT.

The J gene is TRBJ2-4, the V gene TRBV11-2; 10 bases align to TRBD2. V was clipped by 5 bases and J by 0 bases; unmatched bases: 7. Germline CDR1 is SGHAT and CDR2 is FQNNGV. This CDR3 contains 17 residues. As DNA, the CDR3 is TGTGCCAGCAGCCTCGGGCTAGCGGGGGCAGCCAAAAACATTCAGTACTTC. It specifies CASSLGLAGAAKNIQYF.

This chain links TRBV3-1 (or the pseudogene TRBV3-2) with TRBJ1-1; D not certain. The CDR3 runs to 13 residues. V was trimmed by 5 bases and J by 3 bases, leaving 10 bases between them. Germline CDR1 LGHDT, CDR2 YNNKEL (reference sequence). The CDR3 sequence: CASSSYGDTEAFF. As DNA, the CDR3 is TGTGCCAGCAGCTCCTACGGGGACACTGAAGCTTTCTTT.

The V call is TRBV6-2 or TRBV6-3, the J call TRBJ1-1, with D possibly matching TRBD1 (5 bases). This CDR3 spans 15 amino acids. Trimming cost V 1 base and J 0 bases, with 9 bases left between them. Looked up from germline, CDR1 is MNHEY and CDR2 is SVGEGT. For the CDR3, the DNA is TGTGCCAGCAGTTACTTGGGGCTGGTGAACACTGAAGCTTTCTTT. This encodes CASSYLGLVNTEAFF.

The rearrangement links TRBV3-1 (or the pseudogene TRBV3-2) to TRBJ2-3; D not resolved. V was trimmed by 1 base and J by 2 bases, leaving 13 bases between them. CDR1 and CDR2 from the germline V gene are LGHDT and YNNKEL (reference sequence). The CDR3 contains 16 residues. The CDR3 sequence: CASSQVPGSPTDTQYF. CDR3 in DNA: TGTGCCAGCAGCCAAGTTCCCGGGTCTCCCACAGATACGCAGTATTTT.

This clone was found a few times. The chain carries TRBV6-5 and TRBJ2-7; D might be TRBD1 (6 bases). This CDR3 is built from 13 residues. Trimming stripped 5 bases from V and 7 bases from J, with 15 bases between. The V gene's germline CDR1 is MNHEY and CDR2 SVGAGI. DNA for the CDR3: TGTGCCAGCAGTCGACAGGAAACGGGGGAGCAGTACTTC. Translating it yields CASSRQETGEQYF.

This clone appeared once. The V call is TRBV7-2, the J call TRBJ2-3; perhaps TRBD1 as D (6 bases). The CDR3 sequence is 15 residues long. The V end lost 5 bases, the J end lost 2 bases, and 14 bases lay between the germline ends. Germline V gene sequence: CDR1 SGHTA, CDR2 FQGNSA. CDR3 DNA: TGTGCCAGCAGCGTGCAACAGGGTCTCACAGATACGCAGTATTTT. Amino acids: CASSVQQGLTDTQYF.

The chain employs TRBV5-1 and TRBJ2-2; no clear D. Germline-derived CDR1 and CDR2 are SGHRS and YFSETQ. This CDR3 region has 15 residues. The ends were cut back, 2 bases at V and 0 bases at J, with 8 bases in the middle. In DNA form, the CDR3 reads TGCGCCAGCAGCTTCGCTAATACGAACACCGGGGAGCTGTTTTTT. Its protein is CASSFANTNTGELFF. The variable domain in full, completed from reference TRBV5-1 and TRBJ2-2, reads KAGVTQTPRYLIKTRGQQVTLSCSPISGHRSVSWYQQTPGQGLQFLFEYFSETQRNKGNFPGRFSGRQFSNSRSEMNVSTLELGDSALYLCASSFANTNTGELFFGEGSRLTVL.